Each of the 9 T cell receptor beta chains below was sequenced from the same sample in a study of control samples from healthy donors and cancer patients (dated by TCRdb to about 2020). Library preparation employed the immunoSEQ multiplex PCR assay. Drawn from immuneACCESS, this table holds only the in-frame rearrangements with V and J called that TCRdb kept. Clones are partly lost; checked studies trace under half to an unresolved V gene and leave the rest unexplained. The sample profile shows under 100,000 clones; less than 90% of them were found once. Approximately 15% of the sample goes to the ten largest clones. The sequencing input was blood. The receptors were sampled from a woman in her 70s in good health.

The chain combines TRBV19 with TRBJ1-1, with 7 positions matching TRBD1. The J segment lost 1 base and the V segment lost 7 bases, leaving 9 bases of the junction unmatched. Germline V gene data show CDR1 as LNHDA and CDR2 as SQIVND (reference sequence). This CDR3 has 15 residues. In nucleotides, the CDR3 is TGTGCCAGTATAAGATATGGGACAGAGAACACTGAAGCTTTCTTT. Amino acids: CASIRYGTENTEAFF.

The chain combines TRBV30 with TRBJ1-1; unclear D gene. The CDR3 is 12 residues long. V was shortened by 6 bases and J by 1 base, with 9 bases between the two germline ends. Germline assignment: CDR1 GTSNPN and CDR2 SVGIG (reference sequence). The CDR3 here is CACSLGNTEAFF. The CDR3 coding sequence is TGTGCCTGTAGCCTAGGGAACACTGAAGCTTTCTTT. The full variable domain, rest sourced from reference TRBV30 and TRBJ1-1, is SQTIHQWPATLVQPVGSPLSLECTVEGTSNPNLYWYRQAAGRGLQLLFYSVGIGQISSEVPQNLSASRPQDRQFILSSKKLLLSDSGFYLCACSLGNTEAFFGQGTRLTVV.

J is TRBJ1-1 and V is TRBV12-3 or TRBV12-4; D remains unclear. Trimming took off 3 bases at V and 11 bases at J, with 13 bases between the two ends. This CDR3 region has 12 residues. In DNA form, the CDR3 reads TGTGCCAGCAGTTTTCCTACGGGATCCGCTTTCTTT. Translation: CASSFPTGSAFF.

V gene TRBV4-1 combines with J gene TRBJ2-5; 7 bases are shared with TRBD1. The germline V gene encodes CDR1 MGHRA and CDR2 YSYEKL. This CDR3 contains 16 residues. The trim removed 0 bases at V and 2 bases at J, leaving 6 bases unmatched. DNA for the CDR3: TGCGCCAGCAGCCAAGATAGAGGGACAGAACAAGAGACCCAGTACTTC. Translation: CASSQDRGTEQETQYF.

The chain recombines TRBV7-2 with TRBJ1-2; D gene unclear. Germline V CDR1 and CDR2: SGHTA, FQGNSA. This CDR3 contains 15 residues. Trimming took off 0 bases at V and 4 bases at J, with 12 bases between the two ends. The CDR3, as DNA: TGTGCCAGCAGCTTAGCGCGAAGGTACCCCTATGGCTACACCTTC. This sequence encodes CASSLARRYPYGYTF. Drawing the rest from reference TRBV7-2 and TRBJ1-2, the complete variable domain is GAGVSQSPSNKVTEKGKDVELRCDPISGHTALYWYRQSLGQGLEFLIYFQGNSAPDKSGLPSDRFSAERTGGSVSTLTIQRTQQEDSAVYLCASSLARRYPYGYTFGSGTRLTVV.

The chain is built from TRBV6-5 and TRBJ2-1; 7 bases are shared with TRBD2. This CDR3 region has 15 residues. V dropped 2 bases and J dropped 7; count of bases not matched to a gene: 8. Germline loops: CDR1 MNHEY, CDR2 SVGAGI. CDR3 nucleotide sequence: TGTGCCAGCAGTTACGCGGCTAGCGGAGGGAATGAGCAGTTCTTC. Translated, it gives CASSYAASGGNEQFF.

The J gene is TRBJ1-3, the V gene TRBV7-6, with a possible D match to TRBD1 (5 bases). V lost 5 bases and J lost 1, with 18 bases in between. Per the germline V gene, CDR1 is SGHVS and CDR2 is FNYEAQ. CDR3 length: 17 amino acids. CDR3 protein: CASSLAGGERSGNTIYF. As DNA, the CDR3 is TGTGCCAGCAGCCTGGCGGGGGGAGAACGTTCTGGAAACACCATATATTTT. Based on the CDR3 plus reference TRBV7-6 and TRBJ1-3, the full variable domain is GAGVSQSPRYKVTKRGQDVALRCDPISGHVSLYWYRQALGQGPEFLTYFNYEAQQDKSGLPNDRFSAERPEGSISTLTIQRTEQRDSAMYRCASSLAGGERSGNTIYFGEGSWLTVV.

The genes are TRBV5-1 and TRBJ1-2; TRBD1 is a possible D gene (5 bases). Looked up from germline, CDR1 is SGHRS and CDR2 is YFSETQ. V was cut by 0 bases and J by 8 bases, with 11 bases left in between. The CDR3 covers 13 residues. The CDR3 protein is CASSLDGGPGYTF. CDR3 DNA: TGCGCCAGCAGCTTGGACGGGGGTCCCGGCTACACCTTC.

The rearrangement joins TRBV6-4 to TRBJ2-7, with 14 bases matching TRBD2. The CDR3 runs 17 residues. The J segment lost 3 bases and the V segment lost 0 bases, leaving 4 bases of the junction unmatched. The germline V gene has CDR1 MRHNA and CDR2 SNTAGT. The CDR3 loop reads CASSDSGLAGGNYEQYF. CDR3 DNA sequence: TGTGCCAGCAGTGACTCTGGACTAGCGGGAGGAAACTACGAGCAGTACTTC.